These 22 T cell receptor beta chains were all obtained from the same sample, sequenced in a study of cytomegalovirus exposure and HLA in healthy donors. PCR amplification relied on 60 Vbeta primers (plus 13 Jbeta primers). Method: immunoSEQ multiplex PCR; TCRdb's copy keeps in-frame clones and lacks some. The sample lists 100,000 to 150,000 clones, roughly 74% occurring once. What was sequenced was PBMCs. The receptors were gathered from a male donor in good health and CMV-seronegative.

V is TRBV15 and J is TRBJ1-5; D call uncertain. This CDR3 contains 15 residues. Per germline, CDR1 LNHNV and CDR2 YYDKDF (reference sequence). The V gene lost 2 bases and the J gene lost 5 bases, with 13 bases spanning the gap. The DNA of the CDR3 is TGTGCCACCAGCAGATCCAATTTGCGGGATCAGCCCCAGCATTTT. It specifies CATSRSNLRDQPQHF.

The chain carries TRBV6-5 and TRBJ2-7; the match to TRBD2 covers 11 bases. Germline assignment: CDR1 MNHEY and CDR2 SVGAGI. This CDR3 is 15 amino acids long. Trimming at V came to 5 bases and at J to 6 bases, leaving 9 bases not matched to a gene. The CDR3 protein is CASSPPGTSGREQYF. In nucleotides, the CDR3 is TGTGCCAGCAGTCCGCCCGGGACTAGCGGCCGCGAGCAGTACTTC.

The rearrangement uses TRBV5-1 and TRBJ1-1; 8 nucleotides agree with TRBD1. V gave up 2 bases and J gave up 3 bases; unmatched junction bases: 3. Germline CDR1 is SGHRS and CDR2 is YFSETQ. The CDR3 spans 14 residues. CDR3 bases: TGCGCCAGCAGCTTCGGACAGGGTGACACTGAAGCTTTCTTT. Its protein product is CASSFGQGDTEAFF.

For this clone: Additional DNA sequences in this sample encode the identical CDR3. This chain's CDR3 is CASSPTYNEQFF. The CDR3 nucleotides read TGTGCCAGCAGTCCAACCTACAATGAGCAGTTCTTC. This chain joins TRBV28 and TRBJ2-1; D remains unclear. The CDR3 extends over 12 amino acids. The germline V gene encodes CDR1 MDHEN and CDR2 SYDVKM. Trimming left V 5 bases short and J 2 bases short, with 4 bases between.

The rearrangement links TRBV5-1 to TRBJ2-1; D may be TRBD2 (6 bases). The germline gives CDR1 SGHRS, CDR2 YFSETQ. Trimming pared 5 bases from V and 0 bases from J, leaving 15 bases between. CDR3 length: 16 amino acids. The CDR3 DNA reads TGCGCCAGCAGTTTAACTAGCTCGAGCTCCTACAATGAGCAGTTCTTC. Amino acid sequence: CASSLTSSSSYNEQFF.

The J gene is TRBJ2-5, the V gene TRBV12-5, with 9 bases identical to TRBD2. Germline CDR1 reads LGHNT; CDR2 reads FRNRAP. J lost 2 bases, V lost 5 bases, and 12 bases had no gene match. The CDR3 extends over 17 amino acids. The CDR3 protein is CASGRALAGEIQETQYF. The DNA of the CDR3 is TGTGCTAGTGGTCGAGCCTTAGCGGGGGAAATACAAGAGACCCAGTACTTC.

This clone has only one observation. This chain joins TRBV7-9 and TRBJ1-1, with 8 bases that match TRBD1. The length of the CDR3 is 14 residues. Germline assignment: CDR1 SEHNR and CDR2 FQNEAQ (reference sequence). Trimming at V came to 1 base and at J to 4 bases, leaving 2 bases not matched to a gene. The CDR3 loop is CASSLGQGITEAFF. CDR3 coding DNA: TGTGCCAGCAGCTTAGGACAGGGGATCACTGAAGCTTTCTTT.

The V call is TRBV9, the J call TRBJ2-7; 13 nucleotides align to TRBD2. Germline values: CDR1 SGDLS, CDR2 YYNGEE. This CDR3 has 16 amino acids. J was trimmed by 3 bases and V by 3 bases; bases with no gene match: 6. The CDR3 reads CASSADGTSGVYEQYF. The DNA of the CDR3 is TGTGCCAGCAGCGCCGACGGGACTAGCGGGGTCTACGAGCAGTACTTC.

The V call is TRBV30, the J call TRBJ2-5; D is perhaps TRBD2 (5 bases). Germline CDR1 GTSNPN, CDR2 SVGIG (reference sequence). The CDR3 runs 12 residues. V lost 1 base, J lost 5 bases, and 8 bases lay in between. The CDR3, as DNA: TGTGCCTGGAGTGGGGGAGAGGAGACCCAGTACTTC. This codes for CAWSGGEETQYF.

The V call is TRBV10-1, the J call TRBJ2-2; 7 positions agree with TRBD2. The CDR3 contains 15 residues. CDR1 WNHNN and CDR2 SYGVQD come from the germline V gene (reference sequence). Losses at the gene ends were 7 bases for V and 6 bases for J; bases not matched to a gene: 11. CDR3 nucleotides: TGCGCCAGCACCCCTAAGGGACTAACGTCCGGGGAGCTGTTTTTT. This gives the protein CASTPKGLTSGELFF.

V gene TRBV18 combines with J gene TRBJ1-1; possible D gene TRBD1, 6 bases. The ends were cut back, 3 bases at V and 1 base at J, with 15 bases in the middle. This CDR3 is built from 16 residues. Germline assignment: CDR1 KGHSH and CDR2 LQKENI. The CDR3 DNA reads as TGTGCCAGCTCACCCGCGGGGGCCGGAGGGAACACTGAAGCTTTCTTT. It translates to CASSPAGAGGNTEAFF.

The chain is built from TRBV19 and TRBJ1-5; D is uncertain. The length of the CDR3 is 15 residues. CDR1 LNHDA and CDR2 SQIVND come from the germline V gene (reference sequence). V lost 7 bases and J 2 bases, leaving 15 bases between the germline ends. CDR3 DNA: TGTGCCAGTACCCCCGAGGACTTGGGCAATCAGCCCCAGCATTTT. This sequence encodes CASTPEDLGNQPQHF.

The genes are TRBV5-1 and TRBJ2-2, with TRBD1 matching 9 bases. This CDR3 region has 15 residues. CDR1 is SGHRS, CDR2 YFSETQ, per germline. The V gene end was trimmed by 1 base and the J gene end by 6 bases; junction bases not matched to a gene: 4. CDR3 nucleotides: TGCGCCAGCAGCTTGCGACAGGGGGGGCCCGGGGAGCTGTTTTTT. Its translation: CASSLRQGGPGELFF.

This clone has just a few counts. V usage is TRBV7-8 and J usage is TRBJ2-7; TRBD2 aligns across 8 bases. The CDR3 spans 12 residues. Germline V gene lookup returns CDR1 SGHVS and CDR2 FQNEAQ. J was trimmed by 5 bases and V by 8 bases; bases with no gene match: 5. CDR3 bases: TGTGCCAGCGGTCGGACTAGCAACGAGCAGTACTTC. It translates to CASGRTSNEQYF.

J is TRBJ1-1 and V is TRBV19, with D maybe TRBD1 (5 bases). CDR3 length: 15 amino acids. The germline gives CDR1 LNHDA, CDR2 SQIVND (reference sequence). The V and J ends lost 2 bases and 1 base respectively, with 11 bases between them. In DNA form, the CDR3 reads TGTGCCAGTAGTATAAGGGGTCAGCCGAACACTGAAGCTTTCTTT. Its translation is CASSIRGQPNTEAFF. The full variable domain, with the rest looked up from reference TRBV19 and TRBJ1-1, is DGGITQSPKYLFRKEGQNVTLSCEQNLNHDAMYWYRQDPGQGLRLIYYSQIVNDFQKGDIAEGYSVSREKKESFPLTVTSAQKNPTAFYLCASSIRGQPNTEAFFGQGTRLTVV.

This clone was observed a few times. The rearrangement joins TRBV7-2 to TRBJ1-2; a possible D gene is TRBD1 (6 bases). CDR1 and CDR2 (germline): SGHTA, FQGNSA. There are 14 residues in the CDR3. Deletions cut 5 bases from V and 2 bases from J, with 12 bases between. The CDR3 here is CASSRGQTNYGYTF. CDR3 bases: TGTGCCAGCAGCAGAGGACAGACCAACTATGGCTACACCTTC.

J is TRBJ2-4 and V is TRBV18; 11 nucleotides agree with TRBD2. CDR1 KGHSH and CDR2 LQKENI come from the germline V gene. Trimming took 3 bases from V and 7 from J; bases not matched to a gene: 11. The CDR3 spans 17 residues. The DNA for the CDR3 is TGTGCCAGCTCACCGCCGCTAGTAGCGGGAGGGCCGAACATTCAGTACTTC. It is translated as CASSPPLVAGGPNIQYF.

J is TRBJ2-3 and V is TRBV4-3, with 12 bases identical to TRBD2. V lost 3 bases to trimming and J lost 4 bases; unmatched junction nucleotides: 2. CDR3 length: 15 residues. Germline-derived CDR1 and CDR2 are LGHNA and YSLEER. CDR3 amino acids: CASSQLAGGPDTQYF. The DNA for the CDR3 is TGCGCCAGCAGCCAGCTAGCGGGAGGGCCAGATACGCAGTATTTT.

The J gene is TRBJ2-1, the V gene TRBV12-2; whether TRBD1, the table's D call, matches the DNA was not checked. TRBV12-2 is classified as a pseudogene. The CDR3 has 16 amino acids. As DNA, the CDR3 is TGTGCAAGTCGCCATCCCGGGACAGGACCTTTAGATGAGCAGTTCTTC. As protein: CASRHPGTGPLDEQFF.

Only one count was recorded for this clone. The rearrangement links TRBV27 to TRBJ2-7; possibly TRBD2 for D (6 bases). Trimming cost V 6 bases and J 5 bases, with 20 bases left between them. In germline, CDR1 is MNHEY, CDR2 SMNVEV (reference sequence). There are 15 residues in the CDR3. CDR3 DNA: TGTGCCAGCAGGGCGGGGTCAGGGCCGTTCAACGAGCAGTACTTC. It codes for CASRAGSGPFNEQYF.

Concerning this clone: The sample contains more than one DNA sequence encoding this CDR3. The V and J genes are TRBV9 and TRBJ2-1, with TRBD2 identical over 8 bases. CDR1 SGDLS and CDR2 YYNGEE come from the germline V gene. CDR3 length equals 13 residues. With V trimmed by 0 bases and J by 7 bases, 0 bases remained unmatched. CDR3 nucleotides: TGTGCCAGCAGCGTAGCTAGCGGGAATGAGCAGTTCTTC. The encoded protein is CASSVASGNEQFF.

In its sample, this clone was seen once. V gene TRBV19 combines with J gene TRBJ1-5, with D tentatively TRBD1 (6 bases). CDR1 and CDR2 (germline): LNHDA, SQIVND (reference sequence). The CDR3 contains 12 residues. V lost 9 bases to trimming and J lost 11 bases, with 17 bases between them. CDR3 loop: CASGQRPEAQHF. CDR3 in DNA: TGTGCCAGCGGACAGCGCCCGGAGGCCCAGCATTTT. Full variable domain (missing parts from reference TRBV19 and TRBJ1-5): DGGITQSPKYLFRKEGQNVTLSCEQNLNHDAMYWYRQDPGQGLRLIYYSQIVNDFQKGDIAEGYSVSREKKESFPLTVTSAQKNPTAFYLCASGQRPEAQHFGDGTRLSIL.